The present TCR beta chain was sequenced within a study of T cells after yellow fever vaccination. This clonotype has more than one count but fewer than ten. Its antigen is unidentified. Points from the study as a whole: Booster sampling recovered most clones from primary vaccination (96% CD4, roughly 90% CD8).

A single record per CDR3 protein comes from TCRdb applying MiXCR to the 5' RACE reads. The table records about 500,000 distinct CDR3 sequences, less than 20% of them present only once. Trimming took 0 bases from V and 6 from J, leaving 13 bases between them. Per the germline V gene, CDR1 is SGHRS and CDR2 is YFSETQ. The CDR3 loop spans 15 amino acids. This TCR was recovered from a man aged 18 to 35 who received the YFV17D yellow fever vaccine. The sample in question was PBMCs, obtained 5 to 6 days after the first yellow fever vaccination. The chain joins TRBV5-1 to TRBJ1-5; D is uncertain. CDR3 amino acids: CASSLDGDPLQPQHF. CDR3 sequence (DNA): TGCGCCAGCAGCTTGGACGGGGATCCGCTTCAGCCCCAGCATTTT.